These 5 T cell receptor beta chains share one sample of origin, sequenced in a study of cytomegalovirus exposure and HLA in healthy donors. In the PCR, 60 Vbeta and 13 Jbeta primers were used. The table came from immunoSEQ multiplex PCR; TCRdb's copy has only in-frame clones and leaves some out. This sample has 110,000 or so clones, with about four fifths found just once. The sequenced sample was PBMCs. Every receptor here comes from a woman younger than 35 in good health and CMV-seronegative.

This chain links TRBV6-1 with TRBJ2-7; weak D call: TRBD1 (6 bases). V shed 6 bases and J shed 4 bases, with 13 bases lying between them. In germline, CDR1 is MNHNS, CDR2 SASEGT. CDR3 size: 13 residues. CDR3 region: CASRWTDLYEQYV. CDR3 coding DNA: TGTGCCAGCAGGTGGACAGATTTATACGAGCAGTACGTC.

This clone was recorded once. The chain recombines TRBV11-2 with TRBJ2-5; 10 bases are shared with TRBD2. The length of the CDR3 is 17 residues. Per germline, CDR1 SGHAT and CDR2 FQNNGV. Trimming took 2 bases from V and 1 from J; bases not matched to a gene: 7. The CDR3 DNA sequence: TGTGCCAGCAGCTTAAGGCTAGCGGGGGTCTTCCAAGAGACCCAGTACTTC. It translates to CASSLRLAGVFQETQYF.

J is TRBJ2-1 and V is TRBV7-9, with D hard to call. The CDR3 spans 12 residues. Germline V gene sequence: CDR1 SEHNR, CDR2 FQNEAQ (reference sequence). Trimming stripped 1 base from V and 8 bases from J, with 6 bases between. The CDR3, as DNA: TGTGCCAGCAGCTTAGGGCTGGATGAGCAGTTCTTC. It encodes CASSLGLDEQFF.

The V and J genes are TRBV4-3 and TRBJ1-5; D may be TRBD1 (5 bases). CDR3 length equals 13 residues. The V end lost 0 bases, the J end lost 11 bases, and 11 bases lay between the germline ends. Germline CDR1 LGHNA, CDR2 YSLEER. The CDR3 loop reads CASSQEVWGAQHF. The CDR3 DNA sequence: TGCGCCAGCAGCCAAGAGGTGTGGGGGGCCCAGCATTTT.

This clone was seen once. V is TRBV28 and J is TRBJ2-7; TRBD1 matches at 8 bases. V gave up 6 bases and J gave up 3 bases; unmatched junction bases: 7. The germline CDR1 and CDR2 sequences are MDHEN and SYDVKM. This CDR3 spans 14 amino acids. Here the CDR3 reads CASSPGTGYYEQYV. DNA of the CDR3: TGTGCCAGCAGCCCCGGGACAGGCTACTACGAGCAGTACGTC.